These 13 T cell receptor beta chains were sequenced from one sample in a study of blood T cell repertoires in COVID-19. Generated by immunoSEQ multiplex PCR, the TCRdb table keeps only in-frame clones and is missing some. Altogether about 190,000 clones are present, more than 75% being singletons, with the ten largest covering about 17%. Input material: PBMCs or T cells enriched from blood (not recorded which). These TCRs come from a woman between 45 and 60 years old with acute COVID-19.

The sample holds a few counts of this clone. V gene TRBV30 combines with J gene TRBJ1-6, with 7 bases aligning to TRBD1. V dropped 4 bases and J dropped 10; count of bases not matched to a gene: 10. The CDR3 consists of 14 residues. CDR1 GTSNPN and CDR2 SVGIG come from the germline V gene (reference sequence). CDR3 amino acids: CAWNTGDPSSPLHF. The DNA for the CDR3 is TGTGCCTGGAATACAGGGGACCCAAGCTCACCCCTCCACTTT.

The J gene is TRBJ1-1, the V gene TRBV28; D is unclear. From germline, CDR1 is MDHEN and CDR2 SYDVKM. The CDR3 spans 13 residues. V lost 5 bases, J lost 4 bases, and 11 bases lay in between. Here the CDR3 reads CASSRPGFTEAFF. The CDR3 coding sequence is TGTGCCAGCAGTCGTCCAGGCTTCACTGAAGCTTTCTTT.

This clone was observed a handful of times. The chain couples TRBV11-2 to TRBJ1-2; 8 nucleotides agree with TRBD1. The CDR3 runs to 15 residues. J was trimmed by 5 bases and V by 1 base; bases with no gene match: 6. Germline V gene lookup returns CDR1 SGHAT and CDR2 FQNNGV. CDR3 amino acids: CASSLGTGRVYGYTF. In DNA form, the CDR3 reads TGTGCCAGCAGCTTAGGGACAGGGAGGGTTTATGGCTACACCTTC.

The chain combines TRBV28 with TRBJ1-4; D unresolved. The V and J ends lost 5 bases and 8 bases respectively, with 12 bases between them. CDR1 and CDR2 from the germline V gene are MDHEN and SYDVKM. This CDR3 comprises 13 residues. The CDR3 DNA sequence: TGTGCCAGCAGTGAGTCGGTCCGAGAAAAACTGTTTTTT. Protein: CASSESVREKLFF.

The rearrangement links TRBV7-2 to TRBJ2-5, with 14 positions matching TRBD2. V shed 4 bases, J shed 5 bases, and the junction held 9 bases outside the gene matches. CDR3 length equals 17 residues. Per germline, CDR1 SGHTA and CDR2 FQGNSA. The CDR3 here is CASSSRTSGGPLETQYF. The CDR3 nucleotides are TGTGCCAGCAGCTCCCGGACTAGCGGGGGGCCGCTGGAGACCCAGTACTTC.

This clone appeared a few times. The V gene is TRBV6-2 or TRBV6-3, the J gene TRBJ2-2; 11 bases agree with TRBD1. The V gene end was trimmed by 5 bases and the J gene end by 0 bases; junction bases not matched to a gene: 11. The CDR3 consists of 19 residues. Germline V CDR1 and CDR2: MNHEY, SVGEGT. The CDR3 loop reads CASSHNRDRGAANTGELFF. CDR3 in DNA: TGTGCCAGCAGTCACAACCGGGACAGGGGGGCTGCGAACACCGGGGAGCTGTTTTTT.

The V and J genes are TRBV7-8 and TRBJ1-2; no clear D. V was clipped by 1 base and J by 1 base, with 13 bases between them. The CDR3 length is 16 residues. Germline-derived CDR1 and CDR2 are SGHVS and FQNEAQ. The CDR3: CASSLDPRRVNYGYTF. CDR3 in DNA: TGTGCCAGCAGCTTAGACCCGCGGAGGGTTAACTATGGCTACACCTTC.

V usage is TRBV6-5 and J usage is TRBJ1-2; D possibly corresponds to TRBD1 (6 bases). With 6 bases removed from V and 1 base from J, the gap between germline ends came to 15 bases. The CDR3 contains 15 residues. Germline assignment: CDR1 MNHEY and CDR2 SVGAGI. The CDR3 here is CASSSRGGGNYGYTF. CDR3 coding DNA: TGTGCCAGCAGCTCCAGGGGAGGGGGTAACTATGGCTACACCTTC.

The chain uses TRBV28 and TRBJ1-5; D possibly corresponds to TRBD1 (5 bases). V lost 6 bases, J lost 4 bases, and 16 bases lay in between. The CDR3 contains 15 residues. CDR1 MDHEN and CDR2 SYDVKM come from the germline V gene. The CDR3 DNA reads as TGTGCCAGCAGCCTGCCGGGGGAAAAAAATCAGCCCCAGCATTTT. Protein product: CASSLPGEKNQPQHF.

The CDR3 DNA follows: TGCGCCAGCAGCTTGTACAGGGCGGACTATGGCTACACCTTC. This codes for CASSLYRADYGYTF. This chain links TRBV5-1 with TRBJ1-2; D possibly corresponds to TRBD1 (6 bases). The CDR3 loop spans 14 amino acids. V lost 1 base and J 3 bases, leaving 10 bases between the germline ends. CDR1 and CDR2 from the germline V gene are SGHRS and YFSETQ.

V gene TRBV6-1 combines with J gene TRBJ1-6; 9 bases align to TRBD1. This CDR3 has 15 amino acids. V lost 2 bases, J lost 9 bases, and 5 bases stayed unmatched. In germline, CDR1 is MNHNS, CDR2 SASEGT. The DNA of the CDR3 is TGTGCCAGCAGTGAATGGAAGGGACAGGGTTCACCCCTCCACTTT. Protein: CASSEWKGQGSPLHF.

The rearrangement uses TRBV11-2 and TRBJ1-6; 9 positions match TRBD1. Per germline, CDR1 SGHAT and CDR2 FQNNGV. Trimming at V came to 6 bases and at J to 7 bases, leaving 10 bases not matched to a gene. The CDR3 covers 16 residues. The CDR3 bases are TGTGCCAGCAGTTTAAATCCGGGACAGGGAAATTCACCCCTCCACTTT. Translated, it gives CASSLNPGQGNSPLHF.

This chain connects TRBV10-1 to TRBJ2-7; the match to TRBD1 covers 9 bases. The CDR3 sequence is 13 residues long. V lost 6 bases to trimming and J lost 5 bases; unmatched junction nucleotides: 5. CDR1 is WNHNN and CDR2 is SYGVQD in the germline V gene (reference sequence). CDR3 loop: CASSSGQGNEQYV. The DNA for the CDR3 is TGCGCCAGCAGCTCCGGACAGGGGAACGAGCAGTACGTC.